This is a list of T cell receptor beta chains from one sample in a study of metastatic and nonmetastatic thyroid tumors. TCRdb re-called clones via MiXCR from the PCR reads. Of about 27,000 clones listed, approximately 16% are singletons. The sample consisted of blood. The receptor set was obtained from a male donor with papillary thyroid cancer or a benign thyroid nodule (not recorded which). Some clones in this sample may be carry-over from other donors' samples. CDR3s include the opening cysteine and the closing phenylalanine or tryptophan. A D gene is named only where the DNA matches it firmly. Clone size, where shown, is once, few, many, or a class for clones that have expanded.

>TRBV27|TRBD2|many|TRBJ2-2
CASSLQWGGTGELFF
TGTGCCAGCAGTTTGCAGTGGGGGGGTACCGGGGAGCTGTTTTTT
>TRBV19|.|many|TRBJ2-2
CASSLGRRGNTGELFF
TGTGCCAGCTCTCTGGGTCGGAGGGGAAACACCGGGGAGCTGTTTTTT
>TRBV4-1|TRBD2|medium-sized|TRBJ2-5
CASSQEGLAGEKETQYF
TGCGCCAGCAGCCAAGAGGGACTAGCGGGAGAGAAAGAGACCCAGTACTTC
>TRBV7-9|.|many|TRBJ2-7
CASSLVNDYEQYF
TGTGCCAGCAGCTTAGTAAACGACTACGAGCAGTACTTC
>TRBV4-1|.|many|TRBJ2-2
CASSQDQGKAGELFF
TGCGCCAGCAGCCAAGATCAAGGGAAGGCCGGGGAGCTGTTTTTT
>TRBV6-1|.|many|TRBJ2-1
CASSAENNEQFF
TGTGCCAGCAGTGCAGAGAACAATGAGCAGTTCTTC
>TRBV29-1|.|many|TRBJ1-4
CSVRDGVGGGGEKLFF
TGCAGCGTTAGGGATGGGGTTGGTGGGGGGGGCGAAAAACTGTTTTTT
>TRBV20-1|.|many|TRBJ1-2
CSASRTDNYGYTF
TGCAGTGCTAGTAGGACGGACAACTATGGCTACACCTTC
>TRBV5-1|.|.|TRBJ2-6
CASSSGARGANVLTF
TGCGCCAGCAGCTCGGGGGCGAGAGGGGCCAACGTCCTGACTTTC
>TRBV28|TRBD1|many|TRBJ2-4
CASTPGQGLNIQYF
TGTGCCAGCACCCCGGGACAGGGACTAAACATTCAGTACTTC
>TRBV6-1|TRBD1|.|TRBJ1-5
CASRDSRYQPQHF
TGTGCCAGCCGGGACAGCCGGTATCAGCCCCAGCATTTT
>TRBV5-5|.|many|TRBJ1-2
CASSGRRAGGYTF
TGTGCCAGCAGCGGGAGGAGGGCGGGCGGCTACACCTTC
>TRBV7-9|.|once|TRBJ2-7
CASSPSRESYEQYF
TGTGCCAGCAGCCCCTCAAGGGAATCCTACGAGCAGTACTTC
>TRBV2|TRBD2|many|TRBJ2-5
CASTGLEETQYF
TGTGCCAGCACGGGACTAGAAGAGACCCAGTACTTC
>TRBV5-1|TRBD1|many|TRBJ1-1
CASSNTQGGNTEAFF
TGCGCCAGCAGCAATACACAGGGGGGAAACACTGAAGCTTTCTTT
>TRBV20-1|TRBD1|.|TRBJ2-1
CSALPGGSLNEQFF
TGCAGTGCGCTCCCAGGGGGCAGCCTCAATGAGCAGTTCTTC
>TRBV28|.|many|TRBJ2-7
CASSFSGAYEQYF
TGTGCCAGCAGTTTTTCGGGGGCCTACGAGCAGTACTTC
>TRBV5-1|.|many|TRBJ1-5
CASSLDGDINQPQHF
TGCGCCAGCAGCTTGGACGGAGATATCAATCAGCCCCAGCATTTT
>TRBV11-2|.|.|TRBJ1-2
CASSSGDTSIGYGHTF
TGTGCCAGCAGCTCAGGGGATACCTCAATAGGCTATGGCCACACCTTC
>TRBV9|TRBD1|many|TRBJ2-7
CASSTGDTYEQYF
TGTGCCAGCAGTACAGGGGACACCTACGAGCAGTACTTC
>TRBV7-9|.|many|TRBJ1-1
CATPEQGMNTEAFF
TGTGCCACCCCGGAGCAGGGAATGAACACTGAAGCTTTCTTT
>TRBV5-1|TRBD2|many|TRBJ2-7
CASSTSGGSYEQYF
TGCGCCAGCAGCACGTCGGGGGGGTCCTACGAGCAGTACTTC